This T cell receptor (beta chain) originates from a study of shared clonotypes between healthy human individuals. This table comes from immunoSEQ multiplex PCR, and its TCRdb copy is limited to in-frame clones, with some not included. The table records fewer than 1.6 million clones, 98% of them present only once. The CDR3 is 14 residues long. V shed 4 bases and J shed 3 bases, with 13 bases lying between them. The germline gives CDR1 SGDLS, CDR2 YYNGEE. This clonotype originated in a man under 40 in good health. Material for sequencing was naive CD4+ T cells sorted from blood. Subset of the sample: CD45RA+ positively selected. The chain has TRBV9 and TRBJ1-1; D uncertain. The CDR3 loop is CASSKRKRDTEAFF. For the CDR3, the DNA is TGTGCCAGCAGCAAGAGGAAGAGGGACACTGAAGCTTTCTTT.